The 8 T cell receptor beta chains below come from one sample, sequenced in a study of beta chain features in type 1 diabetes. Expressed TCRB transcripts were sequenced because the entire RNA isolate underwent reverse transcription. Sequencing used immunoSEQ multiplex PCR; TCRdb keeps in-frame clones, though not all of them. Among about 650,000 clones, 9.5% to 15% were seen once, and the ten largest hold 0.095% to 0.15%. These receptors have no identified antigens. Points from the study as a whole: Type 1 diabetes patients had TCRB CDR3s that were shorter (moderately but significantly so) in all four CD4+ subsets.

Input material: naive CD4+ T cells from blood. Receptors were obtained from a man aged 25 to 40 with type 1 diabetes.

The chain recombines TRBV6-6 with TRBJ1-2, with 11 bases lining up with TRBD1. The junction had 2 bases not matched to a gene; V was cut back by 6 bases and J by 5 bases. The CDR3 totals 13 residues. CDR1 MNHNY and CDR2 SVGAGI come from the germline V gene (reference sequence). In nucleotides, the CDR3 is TGTGCCAGCAGCCGGGACAGGGGGTATGGCTACACCTTC. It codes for CASSRDRGYGYTF.

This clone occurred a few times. CDR3 DNA: TGCGCCAGCAGCCGGGACAGTTCAGTCTCTGAAAAACTGTTTTTT. Protein: CASSRDSSVSEKLFF. J is TRBJ1-4 and V is TRBV4-3; TRBD1 agrees at 7 bases. Unmatched junction bases numbered 9, after V lost 4 bases and J lost 7 bases. The CDR3 runs to 15 residues. Germline CDR1 reads LGHNA; CDR2 reads YSLEER.

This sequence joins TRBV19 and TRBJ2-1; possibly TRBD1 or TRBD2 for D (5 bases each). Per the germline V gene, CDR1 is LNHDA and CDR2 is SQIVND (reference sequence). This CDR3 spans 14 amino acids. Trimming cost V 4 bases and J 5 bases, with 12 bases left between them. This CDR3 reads CASSTRTGHNEQFF. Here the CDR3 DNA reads TGTGCCAGTAGTACTAGGACGGGGCACAATGAGCAGTTCTTC.

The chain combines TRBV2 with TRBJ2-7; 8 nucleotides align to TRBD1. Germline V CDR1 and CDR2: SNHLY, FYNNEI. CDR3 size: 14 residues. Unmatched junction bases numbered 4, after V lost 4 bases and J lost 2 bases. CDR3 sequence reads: CASSVRQGPYEQYF. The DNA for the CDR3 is TGTGCCAGCAGTGTAAGACAGGGGCCCTACGAGCAGTACTTC.

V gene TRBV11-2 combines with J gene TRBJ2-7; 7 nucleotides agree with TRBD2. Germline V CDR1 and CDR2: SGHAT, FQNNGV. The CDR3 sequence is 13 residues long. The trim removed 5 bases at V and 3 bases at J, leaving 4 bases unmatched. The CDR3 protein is CASSPSGGYEQYF. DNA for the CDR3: TGTGCCAGCAGCCCGTCGGGGGGCTACGAGCAGTACTTC.

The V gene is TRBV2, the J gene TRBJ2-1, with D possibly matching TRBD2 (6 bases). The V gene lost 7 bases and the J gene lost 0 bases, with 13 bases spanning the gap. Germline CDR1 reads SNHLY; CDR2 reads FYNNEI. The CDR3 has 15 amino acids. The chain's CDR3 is CASKSGSSSYNEQFF. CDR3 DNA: TGTGCCAGCAAATCCGGGAGCAGCTCCTACAATGAGCAGTTCTTC.

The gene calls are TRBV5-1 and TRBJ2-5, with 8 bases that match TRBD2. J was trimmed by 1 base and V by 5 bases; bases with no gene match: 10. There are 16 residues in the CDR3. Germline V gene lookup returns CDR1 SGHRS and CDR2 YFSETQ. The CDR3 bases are TGCGCCAGCAGATTTGGCCAACTAGCGGCCCAAGAGACCCAGTACTTC. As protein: CASRFGQLAAQETQYF.

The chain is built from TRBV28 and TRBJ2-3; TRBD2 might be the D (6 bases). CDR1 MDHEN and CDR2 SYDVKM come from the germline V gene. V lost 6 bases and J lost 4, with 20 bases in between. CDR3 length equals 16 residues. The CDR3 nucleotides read TGTGCCAGCAGCTCGTCATTTTCCCCGGGGGCAGATACGCAGTATTTT. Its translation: CASSSSFSPGADTQYF. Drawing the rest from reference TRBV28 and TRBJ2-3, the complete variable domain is DVKVTQSSRYLVKRTGEKVFLECVQDMDHENMFWYRQDPGLGLRLIYFSYDVKMKEKGDIPEGYSVSREKKERFSLILESASTNQTSMYLCASSSSFSPGADTQYFGPGTRLTVL.